A single sample is the source of the 32 T cell receptor beta chains below, sequenced in a study of blood T cells in healthy people across ages. Through a sample-barcoded 5' primer and a J-beta primer mix, a second PCR was run for roughly 6 to 11 cycles. TCRdb fed the 5' RACE reads into MiXCR, producing one record per CDR3 protein. The profile shows about 620,000 distinct CDR3 sequences, approximately 52% of them singletons. The sequencing sample was made of blood. The receptor set was obtained from a woman older than 75 in good health.

This clonotype was counted only a few times. The V call is TRBV20-1, the J call TRBJ2-5; TRBD2 is a possible D gene (6 bases). V was pared by 6 bases and J by 3 bases, with 8 bases between. CDR1 DFQATT and CDR2 SNEGSKA come from the germline V gene (reference sequence). This CDR3 comprises 11 residues. The CDR3 sequence: CSAGEEETQYF. The CDR3 coding sequence is TGCAGTGCAGGGGAGGAAGAGACCCAGTACTTC.

The J gene is TRBJ2-5, the V gene TRBV20-1; TRBD2 is a possible D gene (6 bases). The CDR3 runs 14 residues. In germline, CDR1 is DFQATT, CDR2 SNEGSKA (reference sequence). V gave up 6 bases and J gave up 3 bases, with 17 bases separating them. The CDR3 is CSAWVVGRKETQYF. CDR3 in DNA: TGCAGTGCATGGGTAGTCGGGAGAAAAGAGACCCAGTACTTC.

This chain links TRBV10-3 with TRBJ2-5, with TRBD2 as a possible D gene (6 bases). The germline V gene has CDR1 ENHRY and CDR2 SYGVKD. Deletions cut 10 bases from V and 11 bases from J, with 26 bases between. This CDR3 contains 14 residues. Here the CDR3 DNA reads TGTGCCACCGAGGAGGGACCTAACTACAATGAGCAGTACTTC. Its translation is CATEEGPNYNEQYF.

The chain recombines TRBV15 with TRBJ2-7; D not certain. V lost 4 bases to trimming and J lost 3 bases, with 10 bases between them. Germline lookup yields CDR1 LNHNV and CDR2 YYDKDF (reference sequence). CDR3 size: 13 residues. CDR3 in DNA: TGTGCCACCAGCATCTCGTCGGGCTACGAGCAGTACTTC. Residues: CATSISSGYEQYF.

With respect to this clonotype: With a much larger clone just one base away, this may be a read error. The CDR3 sequence: CASSPGTGFYGYTF. DNA for the CDR3: TGTGCCAGCAGCCCCGGGACAGGGTTCTATGGCTACACCTTC. V and J are TRBV7-2 and TRBJ1-2; 9 bases map to TRBD1. V lost 5 bases, J lost 4 bases, and 5 bases stayed unmatched. Germline values: CDR1 SGHTA, CDR2 FQGNSA. The CDR3 is 14 residues long.

The V gene is TRBV29-1, the J gene TRBJ1-2, with D possibly matching TRBD1 (5 bases). Trimming stripped 0 bases from V and 4 bases from J, with 12 bases between. This CDR3 has 14 amino acids. The germline V gene encodes CDR1 SQVTM and CDR2 ANQGSEA. In DNA, the CDR3 is TGCAGCGTTGAAGATCCAGGGCCTTTCTATGGCTACACCTTC. Encoded protein: CSVEDPGPFYGYTF.

The V call is TRBV5-1, the J call TRBJ1-4; D unresolved. Germline-derived CDR1 and CDR2 are SGHRS and YFSETQ. V dropped 1 base and J dropped 5 bases, with 9 bases sitting between them. This CDR3 has 14 residues. CDR3 region: CASSLNRANEKLFF. The CDR3 DNA reads TGCGCCAGCAGCTTGAACCGGGCGAATGAAAAACTGTTTTTT.

V usage is TRBV29-1 and J usage is TRBJ2-3; D is perhaps TRBD2 (5 bases). Per germline, CDR1 SQVTM and CDR2 ANQGSEA. The CDR3 runs 13 residues. Trimming removed 7 bases from V and 1 base from J, with 12 bases in between. The CDR3 loop reads CSGGGYGTDTQYF. The CDR3 DNA reads TGCAGCGGAGGAGGCTACGGCACAGATACGCAGTATTTT.

This clonotype occurred once. At one of its ends the junction is not consistent with the germline gene, which may arise from a read error. The rearrangement uses TRBV7-9 and TRBJ1-2; D uncertain. Germline V gives CDR1 SEHNR, CDR2 FQNEAQ (reference sequence). The CDR3 loop spans 14 amino acids. Here the CDR3 reads CASSSLDWNYAYTF. In DNA, the CDR3 is TGTGCCAGCAGCTCCTTGGACTGGAACTATGCCTACACCTTC.

This clonotype was seen many times. The chain has TRBV9 and TRBJ2-5, with D perhaps matching TRBD1 (6 bases). The CDR3 runs 14 residues. V was clipped by 3 bases and J by 2 bases, with 11 bases between them. Germline CDR1 SGDLS, CDR2 YYNGEE. CDR3 nucleotides: TGTGCCAGCAGCGAGGGGACATGGCAAGAGACCCAGTACTTC. As protein: CASSEGTWQETQYF.

Many counts were recorded for this clonotype. The chain joins TRBV20-1 to TRBJ2-1; the match to TRBD1 covers 11 bases. The germline V gene encodes CDR1 DFQATT and CDR2 SNEGSKA (reference sequence). This CDR3 spans 18 amino acids. Trimming removed 0 bases from V and 8 bases from J; junction bases left unmatched: 15. CDR3 protein: CSARDNLYGTGGLDEQFF. CDR3 coding DNA: TGCAGTGCTAGAGATAACCTCTACGGGACAGGGGGTCTAGATGAGCAGTTCTTC.

The CDR3 here is CASSQATRLPTGELFF. The CDR3 DNA sequence: TGTGCCAGCAGCCAAGCCACGAGGTTACCTACCGGGGAGCTGTTTTTT. V and J are TRBV3-1 and TRBJ2-2; D gene unclear. With 1 base removed from V and 5 bases from J, the gap between germline ends came to 14 bases. The CDR3 spans 16 residues. Germline lookup yields CDR1 LGHDT and CDR2 YNNKEL (reference sequence).

This clonotype turned up a few times. This sequence may be a read error, since a much larger clone differs from it by one base. The V and J genes are TRBV6-6 and TRBJ2-3; the match to TRBD1 covers 8 bases. The germline V gene has CDR1 MNHNY and CDR2 SVGAGI (reference sequence). The CDR3 contains 17 residues. The CDR3 loop is CASSSINRGLGTDMQYF. CDR3 DNA sequence: TGTGCCAGCAGTTCCATTAACAGGGGGTTGGGCACAGATATGCAGTATTTT.

In regard to this clonotype: A much more abundant neighbour one base away suggests this may be a read error. The chain joins TRBV9 to TRBJ2-3; D unclear. CDR3 length: 11 amino acids. Looked up from germline, CDR1 is SGDLS and CDR2 is YYNGEE. CDR3 sequence reads: CASAYTDPQYF. CDR3 nucleotide sequence: TGTGCCAGCGCTTACACAGATCCGCAGTATTTT.

For this clonotype: A much larger clone is a single base away; this may be a read error. The V call is TRBV5-1, the J call TRBJ2-7; D ambiguous. The CDR3 is 15 amino acids. V lost 2 bases to trimming and J lost 2 bases, with 14 bases between them. CDR1 is SGHRS, CDR2 YFSETQ, per germline. Here the CDR3 reads CASSFIAGSPYEQYF. The CDR3 region has the DNA TGCGCCAGCAGCTTCATTGCAGGAAGCCCCTACGAGCAGTACTTC.

This clonotype has a count of ten or more. The gene calls are TRBV20-1 and TRBJ2-5; the match to TRBD2 covers 11 bases. This CDR3 is built from 15 residues. Unmatched junction bases numbered 9, after V lost 4 bases and J lost 5 bases. Germline V gene lookup returns CDR1 DFQATT and CDR2 SNEGSKA (reference sequence). CDR3 bases: TGCAGTGCTAAATTAGCGGGGGGGCGTAAGGAGACCCAGTACTTC. Its translation: CSAKLAGGRKETQYF.

This clonotype was found a few times. V and J are TRBV5-4 and TRBJ2-7; D is perhaps TRBD2 (5 bases). This CDR3 has 13 amino acids. V was clipped by 1 base and J by 3 bases, with 8 bases between them. The germline CDR1 and CDR2 sequences are SGHNT and YYREEE (reference sequence). The CDR3 loop reads CASSLYGVYEQYF. Here the CDR3 DNA reads TGTGCCAGCAGCTTGTACGGGGTCTACGAGCAGTACTTC.

The rearrangement joins TRBV18 to TRBJ2-7; D unresolved. Germline V gene lookup returns CDR1 KGHSH and CDR2 LQKENI. There are 12 residues in the CDR3. The V end was cut by 8 bases, the J end by 7 bases, with 15 bases between. CDR3 nucleotides: TGTGCCAGCACGTTCGACCGGTGGGAGCAGTACTTC. Its translation: CASTFDRWEQYF.

This clonotype was detected ten times or more. This rearrangement joins TRBV29-1 to TRBJ2-1; 8 bases map to TRBD2. V dropped 8 bases and J dropped 6; count of bases not matched to a gene: 6. The germline V gene has CDR1 SQVTM and CDR2 ANQGSEA. CDR3 size: 12 residues. CDR3 protein: CSSGGGINEQFF. The CDR3 DNA reads as TGCAGCTCCGGGGGGGGTATCAATGAGCAGTTCTTC.

A single count supports this clonotype. V gene TRBV10-3 combines with J gene TRBJ2-1; TRBD2 aligns across 8 bases. The germline gives CDR1 ENHRY, CDR2 SYGVKD. The junction had 8 bases not matched to a gene; V was cut back by 11 bases and J by 2 bases. This CDR3 spans 14 amino acids. CDR3 protein: CASATSVPYNEQFF. The CDR3 DNA is TGTGCCTCTGCGACTAGCGTTCCCTACAATGAGCAGTTCTTC.

This chain connects TRBV2 to TRBJ2-4; 7 bases are shared with TRBD1. The J call may be mistaken, given a closer DNA end match to TRBJ2-7. The CDR3 is 15 amino acids. Germline V lookup: CDR1 SNHLY, CDR2 FYNNEI. The CDR3 DNA sequence: TGTGCCAGCAGAGCCCCGGGACAGCGGCATTACGAGCAGTACTTC. Amino acids: CASRAPGQRHYEQYF.

This chain links TRBV7-9 with TRBJ2-7; D is unclear. This CDR3 comprises 12 residues. Germline CDR1 SEHNR, CDR2 FQNEAQ (reference sequence). The V end lost 3 bases, the J end lost 4 bases, and 7 bases lay between the germline ends. Here the CDR3 reads CASSLQRYEQYF. Written as DNA, the CDR3 is TGTGCCAGCAGCTTGCAGAGATACGAGCAGTACTTC.

This clonotype was seen only a few times. CDR3 nucleotides: TGTGCCAGCAGCTTATCTCCCGGGACCCCCTACGAGCAGTACTTC. Translated: CASSLSPGTPYEQYF. The rearrangement uses TRBV7-2 and TRBJ2-7, with D tentatively TRBD1 or TRBD2 (5 bases each). The CDR3 spans 15 residues. V was shortened by 2 bases and J by 2 bases, with 13 bases between the two germline ends. Germline V gives CDR1 SGHTA, CDR2 FQGNSA. The variable domain in full, completed from reference TRBV7-2 and TRBJ2-7, reads GAGVSQSPSNKVTEKGKDVELRCDPISGHTALYWYRQSLGQGLEFLIYFQGNSAPDKSGLPSDRFSAERTGGSVSTLTIQRTQQEDSAVYLCASSLSPGTPYEQYFGPGTRLTVT.

This clonotype was counted a few times. The chain links TRBV7-9 to TRBJ2-2; D is unclear. CDR3 size: 16 residues. V was cut by 10 bases and J by 0 bases, with 18 bases left in between. Germline lookup yields CDR1 SEHNR and CDR2 FQNEAQ (reference sequence). The CDR3 reads CATPKVGAANTGELFF. Written as DNA, the CDR3 is TGTGCCACCCCGAAGGTGGGCGCTGCGAACACCGGGGAGCTGTTTTTT. Full variable domain (outside the CDR3, taken from reference TRBV7-9 and TRBJ2-2): DTGVSQNPRHKITKRGQNVTFRCDPISEHNRLYWYRQTLGQGPEFLTYFQNEAQLEKSRLLSDRFSAERPKGSFSTLEIQRTEQGDSAMYLCATPKVGAANTGELFFGEGSRLTVL.

As for this clonotype: A much larger clone lies a single base off, so this may be a read error. CDR3: CSVSGRSYNEQYF. The CDR3 DNA is TGCAGTGTAAGCGGGAGATCCTACAATGAGCAGTACTTC. The chain uses TRBV20-1 and TRBJ2-1; TRBD2 agrees at 8 bases. Near its end, the DNA agrees better with TRBJ2-7, so the J call may be wrong. Germline assignment: CDR1 DFQATT and CDR2 SNEGSKA (reference sequence). This CDR3 is 13 amino acids long.

This clonotype has a count of ten or more. The chain couples TRBV19 to TRBJ1-4; D uncertain. Trimming removed 3 bases from V and 5 bases from J, with 7 bases in between. The germline V gene has CDR1 LNHDA and CDR2 SQIVND (reference sequence). CDR3 size: 13 residues. The chain's CDR3 is CASSITGNEKLFF. CDR3 bases: TGTGCCAGTAGTATCACGGGAAATGAAAAACTGTTTTTT.

In the case of this clonotype: At one end the junction does not follow the germline gene, possibly because of a read error. The genes are TRBV7-2 and TRBJ2-7, with no clear D. The CDR3 consists of 13 residues. Germline V gene data show CDR1 as SGHTA and CDR2 as FQGNSA. CDR3 sequence (DNA): TGTGCCAACAGCTCTCAGGTCTCCTACGAGCAGTACTTC. Protein: CANSSQVSYEQYF.

Note on this clonotype: The germline gene is not matched at one end of the junction; a read error may be the cause. The chain couples TRBV6-2 or TRBV6-3 to TRBJ2-1, with TRBD1 matching 8 bases. The CDR3 consists of 15 residues. Germline V CDR1 and CDR2: MNHEY, SVGEGT. The CDR3 sequence is CASSSQTGANNEEFF. The CDR3 DNA reads as TGTGCCAGCAGTTCCCAGACAGGGGCGAACAATGAGGAGTTCTTC.

In this sample, this clonotype turned up many times. The chain joins TRBV29-1 to TRBJ1-5; TRBD1 might be the D (6 bases). V was clipped by 6 bases and J by 3 bases, with 9 bases between them. Germline loops: CDR1 SQVTM, CDR2 ANQGSEA. The CDR3 loop spans 12 amino acids. CDR3 in amino acids: CSVRDNNQPQHF. Written as DNA, the CDR3 is TGCAGCGTCCGGGACAACAATCAGCCCCAGCATTTT.

This clonotype was detected only a few times. V and J are TRBV20-1 and TRBJ2-3; 10 nucleotides agree with TRBD2. The CDR3 consists of 14 residues. Germline V lookup: CDR1 DFQATT, CDR2 SNEGSKA (reference sequence). CDR3 amino acids: CRAGGPPSTDTQYF. The CDR3 coding sequence is TGCAGAGCGGGGGGGCCGCCGAGCACAGATACGCAGTATTTT.

This chain joins TRBV6-5 and TRBJ2-1; 7 bases map to TRBD1. Per germline, CDR1 MNHEY and CDR2 SVGAGI. Germline trimming cut 5 bases from V and 9 bases from J; bases unmatched to any gene: 4. The CDR3 is made up of 12 amino acids. The CDR3 coding sequence is TGTGCCAGCAGTAACAGGGGCGGTGAGCAGTTCTTC. Amino acid sequence: CASSNRGGEQFF.

The chain employs TRBV6-1 and TRBJ2-2; D may be TRBD1 (6 bases). The CDR3 length is 13 residues. Germline lookup yields CDR1 MNHNS and CDR2 SASEGT. Deletions cut 8 bases from V and 4 bases from J, with 11 bases between. CDR3 DNA sequence: TGTGCCAGCCCGGGACAAGGCACCGGGGAGCTGTTTTTT. Amino acids: CASPGQGTGELFF.